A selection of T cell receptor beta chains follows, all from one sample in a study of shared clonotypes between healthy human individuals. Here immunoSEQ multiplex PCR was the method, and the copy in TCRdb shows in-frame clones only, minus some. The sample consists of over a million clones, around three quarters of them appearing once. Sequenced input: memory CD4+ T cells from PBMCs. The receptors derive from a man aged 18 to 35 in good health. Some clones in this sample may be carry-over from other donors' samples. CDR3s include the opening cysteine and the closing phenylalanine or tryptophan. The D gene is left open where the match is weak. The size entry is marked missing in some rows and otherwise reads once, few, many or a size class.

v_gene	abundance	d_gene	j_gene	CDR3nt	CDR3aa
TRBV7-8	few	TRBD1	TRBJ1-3	TGTGCCAGCAGCCTAGACAGGGGGCCCCTAAACACCATATATTTT	CASSLDRGPLNTIYF
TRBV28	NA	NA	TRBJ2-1	TGTGCCAGCAGTTCGGGGAGCTACAATGAGCAGTTCTTC	CASSSGSYNEQFF
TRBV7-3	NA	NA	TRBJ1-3	TGTGCCAGCAGCGAGGACGGTCGCTCTGGAAACACCATATATTTT	CASSEDGRSGNTIYF
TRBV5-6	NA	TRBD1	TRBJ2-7	TGTGCCAGCAGCCCGCCCGGGACAGGGACTTTTTACGAGCAGTACTTC	CASSPPGTGTFYEQYF
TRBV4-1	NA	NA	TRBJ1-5	TGCGCCAGCAGCCAAAGGCCTCCCGGGAAGCGAGATCAGCCCCAGCATTTT	CASSQRPPGKRDQPQHF
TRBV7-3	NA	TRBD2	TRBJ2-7	TGTGCCAGCAGCTCCCCGGGACTAGCCGAGCAGTACTTC	CASSSPGLAEQYF
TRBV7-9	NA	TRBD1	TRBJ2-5	TGTGCCAGCAGCCCCGACAGGGGAGAGACCCAGTACTTC	CASSPDRGETQYF
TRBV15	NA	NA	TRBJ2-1	TGTGCCACCAGCAGAGGGACTAACTACAATGAGCAGTTCTTC	CATSRGTNYNEQFF
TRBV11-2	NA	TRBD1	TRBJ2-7	TGTGCCAGCAGCGAGGGACAGGGGGCGCCATACGAGCAGTACTTC	CASSEGQGAPYEQYF
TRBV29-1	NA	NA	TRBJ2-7	TGCAGCGTGATGGGACTTTCCCCCGGGGAGCAGTACTTC	CSVMGLSPGEQYF
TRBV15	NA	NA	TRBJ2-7	TGTGCCACCAGCAGAGTGGCCCCCAGCGAGCAGTACTTC	CATSRVAPSEQYF
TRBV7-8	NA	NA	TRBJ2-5	TGTGCCAGCAGCTCCCTGCAGGGTCGTGGCGAGACCCAGTACTTC	CASSSLQGRGETQYF
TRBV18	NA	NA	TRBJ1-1	TGTGCCAGCTCACTATTACAGGGATCGAACACTGAAGCTTTCTTT	CASSLLQGSNTEAFF
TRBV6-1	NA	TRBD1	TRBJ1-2	TGTGCCAGCAGTGAATATCAGGGGGTAGTGAAGGGCTACACCTTC	CASSEYQGVVKGYTF
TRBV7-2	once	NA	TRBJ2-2	TGTGCCAGCAGCTCGCGCCGGTACACCGGGGAGCTGTTTTTT	CASSSRRYTGELFF
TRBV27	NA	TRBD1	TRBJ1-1	TGTGCCAGCAGTTTAATAGGTGCTGGGACAGGCACCGAAGCTTTCTTT	CASSLIGAGTGTEAFF
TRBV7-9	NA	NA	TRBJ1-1	TGTGCCAGCAGCTTAGTTAGGACCGGCGCTGAAGCTTTCTTT	CASSLVRTGAEAFF
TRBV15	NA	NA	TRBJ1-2	TGTGCCACCAGCAGAGATTCGGTACCACTCCCAACGGGGTATGGCTACACCTTC	CATSRDSVPLPTGYGYTF
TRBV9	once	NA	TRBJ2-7	TGTGCCAGCAGCGTAGGGCAGGGAAGTCTGGGCGAGCAGTACTTC	CASSVGQGSLGEQYF
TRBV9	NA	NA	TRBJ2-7	TGTGCCAGCAGCGCCGTCGGGGGCAGCGAGCAGTACTTC	CASSAVGGSEQYF
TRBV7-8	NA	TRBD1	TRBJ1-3	TGTGCCAGCAGCCGATTGAGTGGACAGGACTCTGGAAACACCATATATTTT	CASSRLSGQDSGNTIYF
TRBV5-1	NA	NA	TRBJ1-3	TGCGCCAGCAGCTTGGAAGCGTTCATCACTGGAAACACCATATATTTT	CASSLEAFITGNTIYF
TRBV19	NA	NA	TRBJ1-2	TGTGCCAGTAGTAGGTCAGAGGACACTAACTATGGCTACACCTTC	CASSRSEDTNYGYTF
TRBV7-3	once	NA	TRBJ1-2	TGTGCCAGCAGCTCTGGATCAGGGACTCGGGGCTACACCTTC	CASSSGSGTRGYTF
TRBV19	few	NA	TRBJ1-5	TGTGCCAGTAGTATTCTGGCAAGATATAGCAATCAGCCCCAGCATTTT	CASSILARYSNQPQHF
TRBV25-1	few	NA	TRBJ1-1	TGTGCCAGCAGTGAATCCTACACTGAAGCTTTCTTT	CASSESYTEAFF
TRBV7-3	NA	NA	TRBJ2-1	TGTGCCAGCAGCTTATTTAGGGAAAACAATGAGCAGTTCTTC	CASSLFRENNEQFF
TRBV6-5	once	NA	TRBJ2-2	TGTGCCAGCAGAAGGAGACCCGACACCGGGGAGCTGTTTTTT	CASRRRPDTGELFF
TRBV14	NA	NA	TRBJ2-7	TGTGCCAGCAGCCAAGACTACAGCCGTCTGGAGCAGTACTTC	CASSQDYSRLEQYF
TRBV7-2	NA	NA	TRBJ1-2	TGTGCCAGCAGCTACCAGGGGACCTATGGCTACACCTTC	CASSYQGTYGYTF
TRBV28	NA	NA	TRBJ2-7	TGTGCCAGCAGTGACTACCTCTACGAGCAGTACTTC	CASSDYLYEQYF
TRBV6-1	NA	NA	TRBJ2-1	TGTGCCACCTTAGGACAGCTCTACAATGAGCAGTTCTTC	CATLGQLYNEQFF
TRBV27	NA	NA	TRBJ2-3	TGTGCCAGCAGTTTTGCGGTGGGATATTCGCAGTATTTT	CASSFAVGYSQYF
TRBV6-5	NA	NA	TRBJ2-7	TGTGCCAGCAGTTACGGGACACCGTCCTACGAGCAGTACTTC	CASSYGTPSYEQYF
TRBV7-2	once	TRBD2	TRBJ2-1	TGTGCCAGCAGCTTAAGTGCGGGAGGGGAGGCGAATGAGCAGTTCTTC	CASSLSAGGEANEQFF
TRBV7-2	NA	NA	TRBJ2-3	TGTGCCAGCAGCTTAGGTTCTTATACGCAGTATTTT	CASSLGSYTQYF
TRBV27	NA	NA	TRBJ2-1	TGTGCCAGCAGCACCTACCAGGGGAGAAATGAGCAGTTCTTC	CASSTYQGRNEQFF
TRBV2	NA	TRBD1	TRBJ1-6	TGTGCCAGCAGTGATCAGGGACAGGGTAACTCACCCCTCCACTTT	CASSDQGQGNSPLHF
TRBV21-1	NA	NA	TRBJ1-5	TGTGCCAGCAGAGAAATTAACCCCCGGGCGGATAGCAATCAGCCCCAGCATTTT	CASREINPRADSNQPQHF
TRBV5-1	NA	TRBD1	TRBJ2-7	TGCGCCAGCAGCTCAAGACAGGGGGGCGACGAGCAGTACTTC	CASSSRQGGDEQYF
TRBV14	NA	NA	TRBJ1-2	TGTGCCAGCAGCCAAGGGGGCACAACCGTGGACTATGGCTACACCTTC	CASSQGGTTVDYGYTF
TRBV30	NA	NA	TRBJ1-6	TGTGCCTGGAGTGAAACCGGGGGTGGTTCACCCCTCCACTTT	CAWSETGGGSPLHF
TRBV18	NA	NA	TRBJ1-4	TGTGCCAGCTCACCTGAGGGGGTTGAAAAACTGTTTTTT	CASSPEGVEKLFF
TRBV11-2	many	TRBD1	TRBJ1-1	TGTGCCAGCAGCTTAGATGGGTCGGAGGGGGCAGGCACTGAAGCTTTCTTT	CASSLDGSEGAGTEAFF
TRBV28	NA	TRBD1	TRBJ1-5	TGTGCCAGCAGTTTCGTACTACAGGGGCAGCCCCAGCATTTT	CASSFVLQGQPQHF
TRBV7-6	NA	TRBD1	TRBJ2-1	TGTGCCAGCAGCTTAAGGACAGGGGGGACATACAATGAGCAGTTCTTC	CASSLRTGGTYNEQFF
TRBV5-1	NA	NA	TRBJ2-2	TGCGCCAGCAGCTTGGGGGTAGCGAGTTACACCGGGGAGCTGTTTTTT	CASSLGVASYTGELFF
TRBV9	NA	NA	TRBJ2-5	TGTGCCAGCAACGTAGGTCGGCTAGATCGGGAGACCCAGTACTTC	CASNVGRLDRETQYF
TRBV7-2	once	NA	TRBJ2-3	TGTGCCAGCAGCTTAGCCCGAGGAGATACGCAGTATTTT	CASSLARGDTQYF
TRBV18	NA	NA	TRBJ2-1	TGTGCCAGCTCACCACGCCAAAACTCCTACAATGAGCAGTTCTTC	CASSPRQNSYNEQFF
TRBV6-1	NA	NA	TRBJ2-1	TGTGCCAGCAGTGATGGGGGCAAAGTAAATGAGCAGTTCTTC	CASSDGGKVNEQFF
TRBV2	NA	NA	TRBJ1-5	TGTGCCAGCAGGGATGAAGTCGTCTACAATCAGCCCCAGCATTTT	CASRDEVVYNQPQHF
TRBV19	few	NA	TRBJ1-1	TGTGCCAGTAGTCTTGAGGGAAGCGAAGCTTTCTTT	CASSLEGSEAFF
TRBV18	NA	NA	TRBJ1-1	TGTGCCAGCTCACCATGGTCCAGGCTCACTGAAGCTTTCTTT	CASSPWSRLTEAFF
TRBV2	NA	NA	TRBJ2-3	TGTGCCAGCAGTGAGAGGGCCTGGCAAACAGATACGCAGTATTTT	CASSERAWQTDTQYF